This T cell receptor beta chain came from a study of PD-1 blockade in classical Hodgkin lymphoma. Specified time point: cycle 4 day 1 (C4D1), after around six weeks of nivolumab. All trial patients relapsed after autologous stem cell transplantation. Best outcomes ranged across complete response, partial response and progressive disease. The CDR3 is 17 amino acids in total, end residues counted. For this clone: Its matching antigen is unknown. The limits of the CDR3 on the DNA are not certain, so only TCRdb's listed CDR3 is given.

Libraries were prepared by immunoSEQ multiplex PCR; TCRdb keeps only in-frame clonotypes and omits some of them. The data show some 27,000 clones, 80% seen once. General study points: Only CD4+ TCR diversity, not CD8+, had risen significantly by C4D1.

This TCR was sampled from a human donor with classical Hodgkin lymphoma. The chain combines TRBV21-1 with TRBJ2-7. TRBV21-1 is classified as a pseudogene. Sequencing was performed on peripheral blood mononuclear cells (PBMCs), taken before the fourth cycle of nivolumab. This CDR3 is CASSNPWGKGSSYEQYF.